The 10 T cell receptor beta chains below were found in one sample sequenced in a study of cytomegalovirus exposure and HLA in healthy donors. Primers: 60 Vbeta forward and 13 Jbeta reverse. The assay was immunoSEQ multiplex PCR, and TCRdb's table has in-frame clones only and misses some. The repertoire holds 110,000 to 150,000 clones, with roughly four fifths as singletons. Sequenced material: PBMCs. The receptors originated from a male donor in good health and CMV-seronegative.

This chain joins TRBV6-1 and TRBJ2-5, with 7 bases that match TRBD2. The germline CDR1 and CDR2 sequences are MNHNS and SASEGT. CDR3 length: 14 amino acids. Germline trimming cut 4 bases from V and 5 bases from J; bases unmatched to any gene: 7. The CDR3 DNA reads as TGTGCCAGCAGTGTTGGACTAGGAACCGAGACCCAGTACTTC. Protein: CASSVGLGTETQYF.

The sample holds one count of this clone. The genes are TRBV7-2 and TRBJ2-3; TRBD1 matches at 8 bases. The CDR3 contains 16 residues. CDR1 is SGHTA, CDR2 FQGNSA, per germline. With 4 bases clipped from V and 3 bases from J, the junction kept 9 bases outside the gene matches. DNA of the CDR3: TGTGCCAGCAGCTCCCAGGGGGCGGTGAGGACAGATACGCAGTATTTT. Encoded protein: CASSSQGAVRTDTQYF.

This clone turned up a few times. The rearrangement uses TRBV19 and TRBJ2-7; tentatively, D is TRBD1 (5 bases). The germline V gene encodes CDR1 LNHDA and CDR2 SQIVND (reference sequence). This CDR3 comprises 15 residues. V lost 6 bases and J 1 base, leaving 16 bases between the germline ends. In DNA, the CDR3 is TGTGCCAGTAGACCCACAGGAATAGATTCCTACGAGCAGTACTTC. Encoded protein: CASRPTGIDSYEQYF.

This clone was seen just once. The chain recombines TRBV4-1 with TRBJ2-2; tentatively, D is TRBD1 (6 bases). This CDR3 comprises 14 residues. CDR1 is MGHRA and CDR2 is YSYEKL in the germline V gene. The V gene lost 4 bases and the J gene lost 6 bases, with 12 bases spanning the gap. The CDR3 DNA sequence: TGCGCCAGCAGCCGAACACAGGGAGCCGGGGAGCTGTTTTTT. The encoded protein is CASSRTQGAGELFF.

The rearrangement links TRBV14 to TRBJ1-3; TRBD1 matches at 10 bases. The CDR3 is made up of 16 amino acids. Germline V gene data show CDR1 as SGHDN and CDR2 as FVKESK. Trimming at V came to 3 bases and at J to 10 bases, leaving 12 bases not matched to a gene. The chain's CDR3 is CASSHFRDRGSRTIYF. CDR3 nucleotides: TGTGCCAGCAGCCACTTCCGGGACAGGGGATCTAGAACCATATATTTT.

The genes are TRBV4-2 and TRBJ1-1; perhaps TRBD1 as D (5 bases). Trimming removed 6 bases from V and 1 base from J, with 18 bases in between. The CDR3 consists of 16 residues. Per the germline V gene, CDR1 is LGHNA and CDR2 is YNFKEQ. The CDR3 nucleotides are TGTGCCAGCAGACTCTCCAGGGACTGGGGGAACACTGAAGCTTTCTTT. The encoded protein is CASRLSRDWGNTEAFF.

The rearrangement joins TRBV5-1 to TRBJ1-1, with D perhaps TRBD1 (6 bases). Trimming shortened V by 0 bases and J by 6 bases, and 15 bases separated the two germline ends. Germline CDR1 and CDR2: SGHRS and YFSETQ. The CDR3 contains 15 residues. CDR3 coding DNA: TGCGCCAGCAGCTTGGTCGGGAAGGGGGTATCTGAAGCTTTCTTT. Translated: CASSLVGKGVSEAFF.

The count of this clone is one. The chain links TRBV13 to TRBJ2-5; TRBD2 matches at 7 bases. V dropped 5 bases and J dropped 4; count of bases not matched to a gene: 7. In germline, CDR1 is PRHDT, CDR2 FYEKMQ (reference sequence). CDR3 size: 14 residues. CDR3 sequence: CASSPGGVRETQYF. The CDR3 DNA reads as TGTGCCAGCAGCCCGGGGGGAGTACGAGAGACCCAGTACTTC.

This chain joins TRBV11-1 and TRBJ2-5; weak D call: TRBD1 (5 bases). V gave up 5 bases and J gave up 3 bases, with 13 bases separating them. From germline, CDR1 is SGHAT and CDR2 FQDESV (reference sequence). This CDR3 region has 14 residues. CDR3: CASSPEVREETQYF. Written as DNA, the CDR3 is TGTGCCAGCAGCCCTGAGGTCAGGGAAGAGACCCAGTACTTC.

The chain combines TRBV7-3 with TRBJ1-2; 9 nucleotides align to TRBD1. This CDR3 spans 17 amino acids. The germline gives CDR1 SGHTA, CDR2 FQGTGA. Unmatched junction bases numbered 14, after V lost 9 bases and J lost 0 bases. CDR3 amino acids: CARPGGDRATANYGYTF. The CDR3 DNA sequence: TGTGCCAGGCCGGGGGGGGACAGGGCCACAGCTAACTATGGCTACACCTTC.